A selection of T cell receptor beta chains follows, all from one sample in a study of blood T cell repertoires in COVID-19. Repertoires were generated with immunoSEQ multiplex PCR, while TCRdb's copy carries only in-frame clones and drops some. The sample gives about 160,000 clones, 84% of which show up once; roughly a fifth is in the top ten. The specimen was peripheral blood. The receptor set was obtained from a woman of 80 years or more with acute or convalescent COVID-19. Each CDR3 is given with its conserved first and last residue. The order of the fields is CDR3 length, V gene, D gene, J gene, clone size, CDR3 protein, CDR3 DNA. A D gene is named only where the DNA matches it firmly. Clone size is not always given. Where it is, it says once, few, many or a class for expanded clones.

length: 17; V: TRBV7-6; D: TRBD1; J: TRBJ1-2; size: few; CDR3: CASSLAVGQGSSHGYTF; DNA: TGTGCCAGCAGCTTAGCGGTTGGACAGGGCTCTTCGCATGGCTACACCTTC
length: 15; V: TRBV13; D: -; J: TRBJ2-1; size: -; CDR3: CASSSTQGRHNEQFF; DNA: TGTGCCAGCAGCTCGACACAGGGTAGGCACAATGAGCAGTTCTTC
length: 12; V: TRBV11-3; D: -; J: TRBJ1-1; size: -; CDR3: CASRGPAPEAFF; DNA: TGTGCCAGCAGGGGCCCGGCCCCTGAAGCTTTCTTT
length: 12; V: TRBV6-5; D: -; J: TRBJ1-2; size: -; CDR3: CASSRGIYGYTF; DNA: TGTGCCAGCAGTAGAGGGATCTATGGCTACACCTTC
length: 17; V: TRBV7-6; D: TRBD2; J: TRBJ2-7; size: -; CDR3: CASSLGTSGTFSYEQYF; DNA: TGTGCCAGCAGCTTAGGGACTAGCGGGACCTTCTCCTACGAGCAGTACTTC
length: 17; V: TRBV4-2; D: TRBD2; J: TRBJ2-1; size: -; CDR3: CASSQLPREGLFNEQFF; DNA: TGTGCCAGCAGCCAACTCCCGCGGGAGGGCCTTTTCAATGAGCAGTTCTTC
length: 14; V: TRBV6-6; D: TRBD1; J: TRBJ1-4; size: -; CDR3: CASSYSDRVLKEFF; DNA: TGTGCCAGCAGTTACTCGGACAGGGTTCTGAAGGAGTTTTTT
length: 15; V: TRBV27; D: -; J: TRBJ1-2; size: few; CDR3: CASSFGVRSAGGYTF; DNA: TGTGCCAGCAGTTTTGGTGTAAGGTCGGCGGGAGGCTACACCTTC
length: 16; V: TRBV18; D: -; J: TRBJ2-5; size: -; CDR3: CASSPPVRDSQETQYF; DNA: TGTGCCAGCTCACCACCTGTGAGAGACAGCCAAGAGACCCAGTACTTC
length: 17; V: TRBV3-1/TRBV3-2; D: TRBD1; J: TRBJ1-4; size: once; CDR3: CASSPGTGGEVNEKLFF; DNA: TGTGCCAGCAGCCCCGGGACAGGGGGGGAAGTAAATGAAAAACTGTTTTTT
length: 15; V: TRBV6-6; D: TRBD1; J: TRBJ1-2; size: -; CDR3: CASSRKQGAVYGYTF; DNA: TGTGCCAGCAGCCGAAAACAGGGGGCGGTCTATGGCTACACCTTC
length: 16; V: TRBV19; D: -; J: TRBJ2-2; size: -; CDR3: CASTRSGGWDTGELFF; DNA: TGTGCCAGTACCAGATCAGGGGGGTGGGACACCGGGGAGCTGTTTTTT
length: 17; V: TRBV4-1; D: TRBD2; J: TRBJ2-2; size: -; CDR3: CASSQGPSGGAAGELFF; DNA: TGCGCCAGCAGCCAAGGACCGAGCGGGGGGGCCGCCGGGGAGCTGTTTTTT
length: 15; V: TRBV7-6; D: TRBD1; J: TRBJ2-7; size: -; CDR3: CASSLRGDRGYEQYF; DNA: TGTGCCAGCAGCTTAAGGGGGGACAGGGGTTACGAGCAGTACTTC
length: 15; V: TRBV9; D: TRBD2; J: TRBJ2-3; size: -; CDR3: CASSVSGVSTDTQYF; DNA: TGTGCCAGCAGCGTTAGCGGGGTGAGCACAGATACGCAGTATTTT
length: 16; V: TRBV19; D: -; J: TRBJ1-5; size: -; CDR3: CASSILLRGSNQPQHF; DNA: TGTGCCAGTAGTATACTTTTACGGGGGAGCAATCAGCCCCAGCATTTT
length: 16; V: TRBV7-2; D: TRBD1; J: TRBJ2-7; size: -; CDR3: CASSLGQRDRGIEQYF; DNA: TGTGCCAGCAGCTTAGGCCAGAGGGACAGGGGGATCGAGCAGTACTTC